This TCR beta chain was captured in a study of blood T cell repertoires in COVID-19. Across the study: From the United States, Italy and Spain came samples of acute and convalescent COVID-19. PBMCs, B-cell-depleted T cells, or T cells provided the cDNA or gDNA that made up the material.

Original data processing: Reference gene primer amplification in the assay estimated nucleated cell counts. Measured with immunoSEQ multiplex PCR; TCRdb has only the in-frame clones, and not every one. V and J calls plus clone size are reproduced from that table; the DNA served to infer D and trimming. This table has around 200,000 clones, approximately 89% appearing once. The clonotype comes from an older man with acute or convalescent COVID-19. The sequenced sample consisted of peripheral blood.

The CDR3 region is CASSQFRQCFYQPQHF. CDR3 nucleotide sequence: TGCGCCAGCAGTCAATTTCGACAGTGTTTTTATCAGCCCCAGCATTTT. The V gene is TRBV23-1, the J gene TRBJ1-5, with D maybe TRBD1 (5 bases). TRBV23-1 is assigned to the ORF class and has an uncertain function. The CDR3 loop spans 16 amino acids. The V end lost 1 base, the J end lost 5 bases, and 15 bases lay between the germline ends.